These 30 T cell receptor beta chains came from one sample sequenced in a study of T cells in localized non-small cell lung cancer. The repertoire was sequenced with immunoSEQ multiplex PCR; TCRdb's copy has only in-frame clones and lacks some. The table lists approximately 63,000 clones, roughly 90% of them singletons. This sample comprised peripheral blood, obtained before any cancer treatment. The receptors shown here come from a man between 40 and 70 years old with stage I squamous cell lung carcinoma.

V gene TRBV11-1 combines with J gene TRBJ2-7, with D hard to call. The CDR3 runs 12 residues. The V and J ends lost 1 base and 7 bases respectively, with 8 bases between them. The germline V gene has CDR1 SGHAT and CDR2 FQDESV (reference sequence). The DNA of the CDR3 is TGTGCCAGCAGCTTAGGATCGGTTGAGCAGTACTTC. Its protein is CASSLGSVEQYF.

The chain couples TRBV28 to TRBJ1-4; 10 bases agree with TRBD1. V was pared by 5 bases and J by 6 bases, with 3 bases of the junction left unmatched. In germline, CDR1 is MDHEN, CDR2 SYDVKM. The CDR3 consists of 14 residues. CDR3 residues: CASSPGQGHEKLFF. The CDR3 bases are TGTGCCAGCAGTCCGGGACAGGGGCATGAAAAACTGTTTTTT.

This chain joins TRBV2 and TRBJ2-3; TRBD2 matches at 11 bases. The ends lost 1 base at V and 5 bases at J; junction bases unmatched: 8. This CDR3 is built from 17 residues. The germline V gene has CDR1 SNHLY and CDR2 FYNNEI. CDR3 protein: CASSEGETSGKRDTQYF. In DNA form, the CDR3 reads TGTGCCAGCAGTGAAGGGGAGACTAGCGGGAAACGAGATACGCAGTATTTT.

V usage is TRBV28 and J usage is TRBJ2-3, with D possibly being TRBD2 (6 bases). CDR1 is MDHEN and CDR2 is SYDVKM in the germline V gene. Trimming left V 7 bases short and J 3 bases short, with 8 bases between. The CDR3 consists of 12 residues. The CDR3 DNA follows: TGTGCCAGCACCGGGAGAACAGATACGCAGTATTTT. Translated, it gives CASTGRTDTQYF. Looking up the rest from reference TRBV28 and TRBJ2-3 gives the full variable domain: DVKVTQSSRYLVKRTGEKVFLECVQDMDHENMFWYRQDPGLGLRLIYFSYDVKMKEKGDIPEGYSVSREKKERFSLILESASTNQTSMYLCASTGRTDTQYFGPGTRLTVL.

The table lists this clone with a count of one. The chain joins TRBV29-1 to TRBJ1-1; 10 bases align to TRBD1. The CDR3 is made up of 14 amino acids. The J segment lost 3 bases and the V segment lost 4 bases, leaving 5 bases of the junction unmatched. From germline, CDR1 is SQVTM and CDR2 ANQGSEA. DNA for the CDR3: TGCAGCGTTGGCAGGACAGGGGGTGACACTGAAGCTTTCTTT. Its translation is CSVGRTGGDTEAFF.

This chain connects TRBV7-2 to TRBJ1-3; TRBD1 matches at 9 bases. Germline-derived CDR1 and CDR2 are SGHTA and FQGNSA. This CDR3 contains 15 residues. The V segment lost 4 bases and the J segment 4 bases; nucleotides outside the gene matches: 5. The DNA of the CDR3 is TGTGCCAGCAGCTGGACAGGGGAGAGCGGAAACACCATATATTTT. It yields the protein CASSWTGESGNTIYF.

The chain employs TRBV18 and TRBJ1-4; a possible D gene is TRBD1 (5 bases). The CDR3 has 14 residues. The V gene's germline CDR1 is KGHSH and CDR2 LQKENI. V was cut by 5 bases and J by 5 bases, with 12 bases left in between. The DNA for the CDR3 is TGTGCCAGCTCAGCAGGGACCATCAATGAAAAACTGTTTTTT. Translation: CASSAGTINEKLFF.

CDR3 protein: CASSPTGGPGELFF. The CDR3 coding sequence is TGTGCCAGCAGTCCTACAGGGGGCCCCGGGGAGCTGTTTTTT. This rearrangement joins TRBV6-5 to TRBJ2-2, with 9 bases lining up with TRBD1. This CDR3 comprises 14 residues. Unmatched junction bases numbered 4, after V lost 5 bases and J lost 6 bases. Germline V gene lookup returns CDR1 MNHEY and CDR2 SVGAGI.

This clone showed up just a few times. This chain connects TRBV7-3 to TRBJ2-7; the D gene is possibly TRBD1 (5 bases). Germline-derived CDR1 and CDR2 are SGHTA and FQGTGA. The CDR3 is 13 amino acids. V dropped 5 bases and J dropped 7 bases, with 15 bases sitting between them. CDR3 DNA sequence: TGTGCCAGCAGCCCAAACTGGGGCAGGGAGCAGTACTTC. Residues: CASSPNWGREQYF.

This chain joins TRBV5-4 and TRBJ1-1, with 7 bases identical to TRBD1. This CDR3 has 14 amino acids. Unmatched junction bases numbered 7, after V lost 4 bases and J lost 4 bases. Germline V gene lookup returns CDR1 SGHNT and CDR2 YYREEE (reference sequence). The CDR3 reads CASSTRQGATEAFF. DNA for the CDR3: TGTGCCAGCAGCACCCGACAGGGCGCCACTGAAGCTTTCTTT.

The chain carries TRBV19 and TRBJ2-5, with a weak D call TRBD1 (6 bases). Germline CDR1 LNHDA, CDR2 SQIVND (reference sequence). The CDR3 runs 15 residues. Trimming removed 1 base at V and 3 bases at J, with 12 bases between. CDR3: CASSIAHHREETQYF. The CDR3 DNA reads TGTGCCAGTAGTATAGCTCACCACAGGGAAGAGACCCAGTACTTC.

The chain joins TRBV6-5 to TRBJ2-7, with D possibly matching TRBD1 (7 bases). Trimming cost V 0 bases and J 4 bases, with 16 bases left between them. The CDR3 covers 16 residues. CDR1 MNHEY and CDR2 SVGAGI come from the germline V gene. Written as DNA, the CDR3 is TGTGCCAGCAGTTACTCGGGGGCAGGGGGGCCGTACGAGCAGTACTTC. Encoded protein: CASSYSGAGGPYEQYF.

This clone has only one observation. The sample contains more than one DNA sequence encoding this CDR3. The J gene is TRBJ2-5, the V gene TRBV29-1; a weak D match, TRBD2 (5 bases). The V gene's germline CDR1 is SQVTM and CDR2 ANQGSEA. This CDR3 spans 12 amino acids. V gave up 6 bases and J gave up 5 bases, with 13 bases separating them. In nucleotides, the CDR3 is TGCAGCGTGACGGGCGGCGGGGAGACCCAGTACTTC. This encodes CSVTGGGETQYF.

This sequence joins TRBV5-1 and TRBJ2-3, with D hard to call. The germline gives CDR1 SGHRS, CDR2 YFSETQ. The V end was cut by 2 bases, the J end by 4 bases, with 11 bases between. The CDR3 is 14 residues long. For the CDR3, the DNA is TGCGCCAGCAGCTTAATGGGCCCCGCAGATACGCAGTATTTT. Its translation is CASSLMGPADTQYF.

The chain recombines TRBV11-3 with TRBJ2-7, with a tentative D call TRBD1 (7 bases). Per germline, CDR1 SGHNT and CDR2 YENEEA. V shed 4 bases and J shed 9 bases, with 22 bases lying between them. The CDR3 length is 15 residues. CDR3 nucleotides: TGTGCCAGCAGCTCCGGGACAGACGGGGGTAGGGCGCAGTACTTC. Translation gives CASSSGTDGGRAQYF.

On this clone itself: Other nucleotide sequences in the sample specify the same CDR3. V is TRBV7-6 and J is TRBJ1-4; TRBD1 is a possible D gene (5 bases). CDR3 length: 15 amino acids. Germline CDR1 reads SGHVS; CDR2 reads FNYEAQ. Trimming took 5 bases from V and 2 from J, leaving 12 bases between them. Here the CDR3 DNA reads TGTGCCAGCAGCCCCGGGAGACAGACTAATGAAAAACTGTTTTTT. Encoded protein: CASSPGRQTNEKLFF.

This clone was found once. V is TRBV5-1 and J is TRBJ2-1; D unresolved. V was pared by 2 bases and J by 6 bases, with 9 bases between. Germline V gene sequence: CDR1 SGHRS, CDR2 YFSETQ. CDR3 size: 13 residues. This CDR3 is CASSFILSNEQFF. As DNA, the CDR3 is TGCGCCAGCAGCTTCATTCTATCCAATGAGCAGTTCTTC.

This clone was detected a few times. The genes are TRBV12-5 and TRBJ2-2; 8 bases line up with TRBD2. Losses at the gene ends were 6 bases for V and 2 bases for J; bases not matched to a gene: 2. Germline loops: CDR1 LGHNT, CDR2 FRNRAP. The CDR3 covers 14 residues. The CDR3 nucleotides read TGTGCTAGTGGACTAGCGGATAACACCGGGGAGCTGTTTTTT. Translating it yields CASGLADNTGELFF.

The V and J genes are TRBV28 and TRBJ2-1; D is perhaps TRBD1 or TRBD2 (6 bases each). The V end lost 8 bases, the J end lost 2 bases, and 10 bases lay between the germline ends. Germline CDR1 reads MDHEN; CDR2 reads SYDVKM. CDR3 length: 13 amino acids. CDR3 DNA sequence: TGTGCCAGCGGAGGGACACCCTACAATGAGCAGTTCTTC. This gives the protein CASGGTPYNEQFF.

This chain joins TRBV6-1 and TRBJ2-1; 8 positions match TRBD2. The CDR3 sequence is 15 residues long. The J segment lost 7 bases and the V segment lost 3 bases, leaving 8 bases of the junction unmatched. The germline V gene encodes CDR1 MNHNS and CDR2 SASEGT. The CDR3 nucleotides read TGTGCCAGCAGTGAGGCAGCGGGAGTAATGAATGAGCAGTTCTTC. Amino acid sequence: CASSEAAGVMNEQFF.

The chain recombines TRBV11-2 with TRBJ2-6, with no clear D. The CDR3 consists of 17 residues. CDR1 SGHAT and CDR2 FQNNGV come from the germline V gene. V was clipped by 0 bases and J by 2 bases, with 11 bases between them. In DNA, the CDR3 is TGTGCCAGCAGCTTAGATCGGAGCTCAGCTGGGGCCAACGTCCTGACTTTC. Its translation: CASSLDRSSAGANVLTF.

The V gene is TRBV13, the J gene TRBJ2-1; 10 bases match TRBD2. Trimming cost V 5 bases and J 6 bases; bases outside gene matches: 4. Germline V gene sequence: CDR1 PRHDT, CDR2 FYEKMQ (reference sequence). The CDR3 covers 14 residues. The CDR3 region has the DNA TGTGCCAGCAGCGTACTAGCGGGGTTCAATGAGCAGTTCTTC. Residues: CASSVLAGFNEQFF. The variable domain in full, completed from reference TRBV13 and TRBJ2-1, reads AAGVIQSPRHLIKEKRETATLKCYPIPRHDTVYWYQQGPGQDPQFLISFYEKMQSDKGSIPDRFSAQQFSDYHSELNMSSLELGDSALYFCASSVLAGFNEQFFGPGTRLTVL.

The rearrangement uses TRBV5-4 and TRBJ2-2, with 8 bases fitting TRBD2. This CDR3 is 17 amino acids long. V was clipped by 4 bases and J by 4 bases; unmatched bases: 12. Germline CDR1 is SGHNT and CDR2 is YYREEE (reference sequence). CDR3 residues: CASSPEGREGLTGELFF. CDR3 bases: TGTGCCAGCAGCCCCGAGGGTCGGGAGGGCCTCACCGGGGAGCTGTTTTTT.

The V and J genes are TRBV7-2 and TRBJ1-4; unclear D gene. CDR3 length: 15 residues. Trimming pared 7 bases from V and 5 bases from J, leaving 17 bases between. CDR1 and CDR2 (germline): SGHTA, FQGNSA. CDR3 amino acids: CASTPLGKQNEKLFF. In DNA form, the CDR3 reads TGTGCCAGCACCCCTCTGGGGAAGCAAAATGAAAAACTGTTTTTT.

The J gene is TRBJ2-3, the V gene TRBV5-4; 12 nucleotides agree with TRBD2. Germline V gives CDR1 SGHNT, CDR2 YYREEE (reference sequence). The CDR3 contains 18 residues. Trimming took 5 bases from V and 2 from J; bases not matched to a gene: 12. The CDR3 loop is CASSPGLAGRPTTDTQYF. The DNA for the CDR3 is TGTGCCAGCAGTCCTGGACTAGCGGGACGCCCCACCACAGATACGCAGTATTTT.

CDR3 in DNA: TGTGCCAGCAGCTTAGCGAGGAGTGGGGCTTGGGAGCAGTACTTC. Translated, it gives CASSLARSGAWEQYF. J is TRBJ2-7 and V is TRBV7-6, with D perhaps matching TRBD1 (5 bases). The CDR3 consists of 15 residues. The V end lost 0 bases, the J end lost 7 bases, and 16 bases lay between the germline ends. CDR1 SGHVS and CDR2 FNYEAQ come from the germline V gene.

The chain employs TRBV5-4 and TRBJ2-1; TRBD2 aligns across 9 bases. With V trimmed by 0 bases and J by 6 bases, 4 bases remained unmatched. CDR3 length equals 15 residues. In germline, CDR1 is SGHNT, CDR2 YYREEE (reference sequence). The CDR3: CASSLAGSGSNEQFF. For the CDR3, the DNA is TGTGCCAGCAGCTTGGCCGGTAGCGGGAGCAATGAGCAGTTCTTC. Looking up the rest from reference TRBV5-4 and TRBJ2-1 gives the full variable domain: ETGVTQSPTHLIKTRGQQVTLRCSSQSGHNTVSWYQQALGQGPQFIFQYYREEENGRGNFPPRFSGLQFPNYSSELNVNALELDDSALYLCASSLAGSGSNEQFFGPGTRLTVL.

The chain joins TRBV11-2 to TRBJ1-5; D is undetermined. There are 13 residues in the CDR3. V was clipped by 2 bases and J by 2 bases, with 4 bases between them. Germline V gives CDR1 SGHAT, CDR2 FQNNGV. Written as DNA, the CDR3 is TGTGCCAGCAGCTTATCTGGCAATCAGCCCCAGCATTTT. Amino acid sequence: CASSLSGNQPQHF.

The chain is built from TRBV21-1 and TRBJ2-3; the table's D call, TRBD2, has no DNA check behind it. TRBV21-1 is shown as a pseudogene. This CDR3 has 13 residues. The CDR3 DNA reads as TGTGCCACCTTCAGCGGGAGGGTCGATACGCAGTATTTT. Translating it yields CATFSGRVDTQYF.

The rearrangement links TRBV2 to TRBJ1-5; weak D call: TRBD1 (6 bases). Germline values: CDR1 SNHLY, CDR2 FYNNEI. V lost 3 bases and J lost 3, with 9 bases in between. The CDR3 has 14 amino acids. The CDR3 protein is CASSDGTNNQPQHF. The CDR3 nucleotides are TGTGCCAGCAGTGACGGGACAAACAATCAGCCCCAGCATTTT.